Listed below are T cell receptor beta chains from one sample, sequenced in a study of OX40 agonist ivuxolimab in advanced cancers. Repertoires were generated with immunoSEQ multiplex PCR, while TCRdb's copy carries only in-frame clones and drops some. The sample contains some 33,000 clones, around nine tenths of which appear only once. Sequenced here: CD4+ or CD8+ T cells sorted from blood, sampled in a trial of the OX40 agonist ivuxolimab. The source is an adult with an advanced solid tumor such as melanoma, head and neck, liver or kidney cancer. CDR3s include the opening cysteine and the closing phenylalanine or tryptophan. A D gene is named only where the DNA matches it firmly.

j_gene,v_gene,d_gene,CDR3aa
TRBJ2-1,TRBV21-1,NA,CASRWTRRYEQFF
TRBJ1-2,TRBV10-3,NA,CAISESPRRTLNYGYTF
TRBJ2-5,TRBV27,TRBD1,CASSVGTGAYQETQYF
TRBJ1-6,TRBV11-1,NA,CASSLGMTNSPLHF
TRBJ2-5,TRBV11-3,TRBD2,CASSLGGRETQYF
TRBJ2-1,TRBV2,NA,CASGDPDYSPTHEQFF
TRBJ2-1,TRBV5-4,TRBD2,CASSRLGGAGEQFF
TRBJ2-3,TRBV7-9,TRBD1,CASSEYRGVPTDTQYF
TRBJ2-7,TRBV7-6,NA,CASSLAGGELSYEQYF
TRBJ1-4,TRBV5-1,NA,CASSLDFFPEKLFF
TRBJ2-4,TRBV9,TRBD2,CASSPSGVGIQYF
TRBJ1-2,TRBV29-1,TRBD1,CSAKDRGRSGYTF
TRBJ1-1,TRBV6-6,NA,CASSYPEAFF
TRBJ1-4,TRBV5-1,NA,CASSLQRNEKLFF
TRBJ2-7,TRBV6-5,NA,CASGGDYEQYF
TRBJ2-7,TRBV7-2,TRBD2,CASSFPGLAVYEQYF
TRBJ2-5,TRBV11-2,TRBD1,CASSLGPRQGETQYF
TRBJ2-1,TRBV7-3,TRBD2,CASSLTGGEQFF
TRBJ1-6,TRBV14,NA,CASSQDKEQFGFSPLHF
TRBJ1-2,TRBV19,NA,CASREGESYGYTF
TRBJ1-1,TRBV6-5,NA,CATLDSRTTEAFF
TRBJ1-1,TRBV5-5,NA,CASSRMENTEAFF
TRBJ2-2,TRBV6-6,TRBD1,CASSWTGGGTGELFF
TRBJ2-7,TRBV30,TRBD1,CACRTGPYEQYF
TRBJ2-7,TRBV15,NA,CATSRGPGQSYEQYF
TRBJ2-7,TRBV6-6,TRBD2,CASSYAGGQYEQYF
TRBJ2-7,TRBV4-1,TRBD2,CASSVSGGRSYEQYF
TRBJ1-2,TRBV9,TRBD1,CASSVAQGVRYGYTF
TRBJ2-7,TRBV7-3,TRBD1,CASSLGSGGFYEQYF
TRBJ2-7,TRBV19,TRBD1,CASSIMGQGGEQYF
TRBJ2-1,TRBV5-6,TRBD2,CASSLVRTSGREVDEQFF
TRBJ2-7,TRBV5-1,NA,CASSLGLGTYVEQYF
TRBJ2-5,TRBV2,NA,CASSEGAEQETQYF
TRBJ2-5,TRBV19,NA,CASSTLTRNLGETQYF
TRBJ2-1,TRBV9,TRBD2,CASAKLAGGLNEQFF
TRBJ2-1,TRBV9,NA,CASSVDGGITYNEQFF
TRBJ2-1,TRBV7-6,TRBD2,CASSLLAGGAYNEQFF
TRBJ2-7,TRBV30,TRBD1,CAWSPTGAEQYF
TRBJ2-7,TRBV6-5,NA,CASSRRAEDEQYF
TRBJ1-5,TRBV2,NA,CASRHYNQPQHF
TRBJ2-7,TRBV29-1,NA,CSVRIPSLYEQYF
TRBJ1-1,TRBV7-3,NA,CASSLQLNTEAFF
TRBJ2-2,TRBV2,TRBD1,CARQGFTGELFF
TRBJ1-2,TRBV13,TRBD1,CASRVTGRGQVGYTF
TRBJ1-5,TRBV5-8,NA,CASSLVPTMSQPQHF
TRBJ2-7,TRBV29-1,TRBD2,CSVDRGLAGFSYEQYF
TRBJ2-7,TRBV11-1,TRBD2,CASSPNPGLGYEQYF
TRBJ2-7,TRBV9,NA,CASSSALHYEQYF
TRBJ2-5,TRBV9,TRBD2,CASSALAGQETQYF